Here is one T cell receptor (beta chain) with its context. The sample originates from a study of blood T cell repertoires in COVID-19. About the study: Acute-phase and convalescent COVID-19 samples originated in the United States, Italy and Spain. The cDNA or gDNA used as material had been derived from T cells, B-cell-depleted T cells, or PBMCs.

Authors' processing steps: Estimates of nucleated cell counts were drawn from the amplification of reference gene primers. The data were produced by immunoSEQ multiplex PCR, yet TCRdb's version contains in-frame clones alone and is incomplete. The V and J calls and clone size are taken from that table; D and trimming were inferred from the DNA. Here the sample spans fewer than 300,000 clones, roughly 92% being singletons. Looked up from germline, CDR1 is SGHRS and CDR2 is YFSETQ. V was pared by 0 bases and J by 1 base, with 2 bases of the junction left unmatched. The CDR3 length is 15 residues. The J gene is TRBJ1-1, the V gene TRBV5-1, with 8 bases that match TRBD1. The specimen sequenced was peripheral blood. This clonotype was obtained from a woman under 40 with COVID-19, enrolled during active disease. CDR3 bases: TGCGCCAGCAGCTTGGCTGGACAGGGGAACACTGAAGCTTTCTTT. Translated: CASSLAGQGNTEAFF.